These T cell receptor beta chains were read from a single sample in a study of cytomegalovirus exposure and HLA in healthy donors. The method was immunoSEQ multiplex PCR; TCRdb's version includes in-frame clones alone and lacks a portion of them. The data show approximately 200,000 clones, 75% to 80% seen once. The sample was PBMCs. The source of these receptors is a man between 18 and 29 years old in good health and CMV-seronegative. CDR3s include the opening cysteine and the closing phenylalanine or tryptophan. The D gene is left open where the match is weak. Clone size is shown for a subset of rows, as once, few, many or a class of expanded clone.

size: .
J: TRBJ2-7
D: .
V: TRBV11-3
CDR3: CASSLRGREEQYF
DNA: TGTGCCAGCAGCCTCCGTGGGCGGGAAGAGCAGTACTTC

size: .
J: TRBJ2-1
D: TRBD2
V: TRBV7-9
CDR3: CASSLPPRLAGGASEQFF
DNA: TGTGCCAGCAGCTTACCCCCTCGACTAGCGGGAGGAGCAAGTGAGCAGTTCTTC

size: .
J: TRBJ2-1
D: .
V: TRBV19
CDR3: CASSWPGVDNEQFF
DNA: TGTGCCAGTAGTTGGCCAGGGGTTGACAATGAGCAGTTCTTC

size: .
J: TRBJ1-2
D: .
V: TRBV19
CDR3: CASTTRVANGYTF
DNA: TGTGCCAGTACGACCAGGGTAGCAAATGGCTACACCTTC

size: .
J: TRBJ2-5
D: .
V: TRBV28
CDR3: CASSHTRTEETQYF
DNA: TGTGCCAGCAGTCACACTCGGACTGAAGAGACCCAGTACTTC

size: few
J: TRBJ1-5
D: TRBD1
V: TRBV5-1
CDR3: CASSLGDSSQPQHF
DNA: TGCGCCAGCAGCTTGGGGGACAGTAGTCAGCCCCAGCATTTT

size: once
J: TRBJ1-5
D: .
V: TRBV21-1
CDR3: CASSKSEGCNQPQHF
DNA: TGTGCCAGCAGCAAAAGTGAGGGCTGCAATCAGCCCCAGCATTTT

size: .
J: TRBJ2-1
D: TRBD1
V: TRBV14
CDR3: CASSQGGQVKRNEQFF
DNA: TGTGCCAGCAGCCAAGGAGGACAGGTAAAACGCAATGAGCAGTTCTTC

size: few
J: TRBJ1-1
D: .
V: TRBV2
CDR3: CASRQKMNTEAFF
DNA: TGTGCCAGCCGACAGAAAATGAACACTGAAGCTTTCTTT

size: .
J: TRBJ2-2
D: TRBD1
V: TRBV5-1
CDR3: CASSFSKDRVIAAGELFF
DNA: TGCGCCAGCAGCTTTTCAAAGGACAGGGTGATCGCGGCCGGGGAGCTGTTTTTT

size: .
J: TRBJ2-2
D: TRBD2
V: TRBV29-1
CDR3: CSVEDGLAGHTGELFF
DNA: TGCAGCGTTGAAGATGGATTAGCGGGACACACCGGGGAGCTGTTTTTT

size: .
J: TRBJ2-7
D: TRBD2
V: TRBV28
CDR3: CASSPWGGSSYEQYF
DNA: TGTGCTAGCAGCCCATGGGGCGGGAGCTCCTACGAGCAGTACTTC

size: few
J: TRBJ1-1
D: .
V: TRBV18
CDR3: CASSPGVTANTEAFF
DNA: TGTGCCAGCTCACCTGGAGTTACGGCGAACACTGAAGCTTTCTTT

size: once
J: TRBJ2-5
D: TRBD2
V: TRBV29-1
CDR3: CSVGGSPEYQETQYF
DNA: TGCAGCGTGGGGGGGTCCCCTGAGTACCAAGAGACCCAGTACTTC

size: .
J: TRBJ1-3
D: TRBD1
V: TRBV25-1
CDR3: CASSARDRGAGNTIYF
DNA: TGTGCCAGCAGTGCCCGGGACAGGGGTGCTGGAAACACCATATATTTT

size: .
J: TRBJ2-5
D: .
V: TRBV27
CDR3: CASKGGARARETQYF
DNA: TGTGCCTCAAAAGGGGGGGCACGGGCCAGAGAGACCCAGTACTTC

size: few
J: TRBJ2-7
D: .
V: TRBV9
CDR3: CASSGASTYEQYF
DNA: TGTGCCAGCAGTGGGGCAAGTACCTACGAGCAGTACTTC

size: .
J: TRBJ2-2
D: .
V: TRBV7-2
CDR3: CASSFGRGLVTGELFF
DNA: TGTGCCAGCAGCTTCGGGAGGGGGCTCGTCACCGGGGAGCTGTTTTTT

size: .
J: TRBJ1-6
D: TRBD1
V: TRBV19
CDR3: CASSKDRPGHNSPLHF
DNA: TGTGCCAGTAGCAAGGACAGGCCCGGTCATAATTCACCCCTCCACTTT

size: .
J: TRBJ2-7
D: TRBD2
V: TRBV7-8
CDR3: CASSLVSGPRIYEQYF
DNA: TGTGCCAGCAGCTTAGTTAGCGGGCCGCGAATTTACGAGCAGTACTTC

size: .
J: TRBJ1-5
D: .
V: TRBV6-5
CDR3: CASRASQASNQPQHF
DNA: TGTGCCAGCAGAGCCTCCCAGGCGAGCAATCAGCCCCAGCATTTT

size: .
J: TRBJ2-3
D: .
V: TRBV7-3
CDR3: CASSLTSDRADTQYF
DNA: TGTGCCAGCAGCTTAACTAGCGATAGGGCAGATACGCAGTATTTT

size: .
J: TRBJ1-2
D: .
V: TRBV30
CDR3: CACLSSSYTF
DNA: TGTGCCTGTTTGAGTTCGAGCTACACCTTC

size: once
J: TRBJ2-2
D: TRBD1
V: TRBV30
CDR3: CARGPAGTGELFF
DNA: TGTGCCAGGGGGCCCGCTGGCACCGGGGAGCTGTTTTTT

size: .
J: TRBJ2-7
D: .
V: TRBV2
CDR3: CATLPGLLHYEQYF
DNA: TGTGCCACCCTGCCTGGTTTATTACACTACGAGCAGTACTTC

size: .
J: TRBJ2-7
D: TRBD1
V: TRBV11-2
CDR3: CASSLNRGPYEQYF
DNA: TGTGCCAGCAGCCTCAACAGGGGTCCCTACGAGCAGTACTTC